This T cell receptor (beta chain) emerged from a study of cytomegalovirus exposure and HLA in healthy donors. Study results and limitations: Diagnosis of cytomegalovirus status made by the classifier reportedly showed high specificity and sensitivity.

The CDR3 has 13 amino acids. Germline loops: CDR1 WSHSY, CDR2 SAAADI. The V gene lost 7 bases and the J gene lost 3 bases, with 12 bases spanning the gap. Primers for the PCR totalled 60 Vbeta and 13 Jbeta. Method: immunoSEQ multiplex PCR; TCRdb's copy keeps in-frame clones and lacks some. The sample records some 180,000 clones, approximately 80% being singletons. Turning to this clone: Antigen: not known.

V usage is TRBV10-2 and J usage is TRBJ1-1; no firm D call. Sequenced: PBMCs. The TCR comes from a girl aged 5-17 years in good health and CMV-seropositive. CDR3 sequence: CASTLGGYTEAFF. The CDR3 bases are TGCGCCAGCACTTTGGGAGGTTACACTGAAGCTTTCTTT.